These 22 T cell receptor beta chains originate from one sample sequenced in a study of identical twins. Using its own MiXCR run on the 5' RACE reads, TCRdb lists one record per CDR3 protein. This sample yields 1.5 million to 2 million distinct CDR3 sequences, of which about 31% are seen a single time; over 0.25% belongs to the top ten. Sequenced: cord blood. The origin of the receptors is a newborn girl in good health.

The CDR3 DNA reads TGTGCCAGCAGCTTAAGACTAGCGGGGGTAATTGTGGAGACCCAGTACTTC. This encodes CASSLRLAGVIVETQYF. This rearrangement joins TRBV7-8 to TRBJ2-5; TRBD2 aligns across 12 bases. V trimming: 2 bases; J trimming: 5 bases; junction bases outside the gene matches: 9. CDR1 is SGHVS, CDR2 FQNEAQ, per germline. The CDR3 has 17 residues.

In this sample, this clonotype turned up a few times. This rearrangement joins TRBV2 to TRBJ1-2, with 7 nucleotides matching TRBD1. CDR1 is SNHLY and CDR2 is FYNNEI in the germline V gene. The CDR3 has 19 amino acids. J was trimmed by 8 bases and V by 4 bases; bases with no gene match: 25. The CDR3: CASSVDSRWGQQSRAGYTF. The DNA of the CDR3 is TGTGCCAGCAGTGTGGATTCGCGATGGGGACAGCAGAGTAGAGCGGGCTACACCTTC.

The chain recombines TRBV20-1 with TRBJ1-1; D gene unclear. Germline CDR1 DFQATT, CDR2 SNEGSKA (reference sequence). Trimming left V 0 bases short and J 4 bases short, with 9 bases between. The CDR3 is made up of 13 amino acids. This CDR3 is CSARDQSPTEAFF. CDR3 DNA: TGCAGTGCTAGAGACCAGAGCCCCACTGAAGCTTTCTTT.

This clonotype was counted between two and nine times. The rearrangement uses TRBV20-1 and TRBJ2-5; tentative D call: TRBD2 (6 bases). The J call may be mistaken, given a closer DNA end match to TRBJ2-7. The CDR3 covers 12 residues. Germline CDR1 is DFQATT and CDR2 is SNEGSKA (reference sequence). As DNA, the CDR3 is TGCAGTGCTAGAAGTTCCGGGGGCGAGCAGTACTTC. Translating gives CSARSSGGEQYF.

The rearrangement links TRBV5-1 to TRBJ2-5; 7 bases match TRBD1. The germline CDR1 and CDR2 sequences are SGHRS and YFSETQ. V shed 0 bases, J shed 0 bases, and the junction held 5 bases outside the gene matches. The CDR3 covers 16 residues. The CDR3 DNA is TGCGCCAGCAGCTTGGGCCCAACAGGGGACCAAGAGACCCAGTACTTC. Translated: CASSLGPTGDQETQYF. The full variable domain, with the rest looked up from reference TRBV5-1 and TRBJ2-5, is KAGVTQTPRYLIKTRGQQVTLSCSPISGHRSVSWYQQTPGQGLQFLFEYFSETQRNKGNFPGRFSGRQFSNSRSEMNVSTLELGDSALYLCASSLGPTGDQETQYFGPGTRLLVL.

This clonotype appeared a few times. The chain has TRBV10-3 and TRBJ2-1, with 12 bases that match TRBD2. CDR3 length: 15 residues. From germline, CDR1 is ENHRY and CDR2 SYGVKD. After removal of 4 bases from V and 3 bases from J, the junction contained 1 base not matched to a gene. The CDR3 DNA follows: TGTGCCATCAGTGGGACTAGCGGGGACTACAATGAGCAGTTCTTC. Its protein product is CAISGTSGDYNEQFF.

This chain connects TRBV11-1 to TRBJ2-3, with 9 bases identical to TRBD2. Trimming at V came to 6 bases and at J to 0 bases, leaving 7 bases not matched to a gene. Germline lookup yields CDR1 SGHAT and CDR2 FQDESV (reference sequence). This CDR3 is built from 16 residues. The CDR3 DNA follows: TGTGCCAGCAGGCGAATCGCGGGGGGGAGCACAGATACGCAGTATTTT. Translating gives CASRRIAGGSTDTQYF.

This chain connects TRBV12-3 or TRBV12-4 to TRBJ2-3, with D perhaps matching TRBD2 (5 bases). Trimming removed 5 bases from V and 4 bases from J, with 10 bases in between. The CDR3 is 13 residues long. The CDR3 DNA is TGTGCCAGCAGTAAACTAGAACCAGATACGCAGTATTTT. Protein sequence: CASSKLEPDTQYF.

The chain uses TRBV15 and TRBJ2-3; unclear D gene. V was shortened by 4 bases and J by 0 bases, with 8 bases between the two germline ends. The germline V gene encodes CDR1 LNHNV and CDR2 YYDKDF (reference sequence). The CDR3 covers 14 residues. The CDR3 region is CATSTDPSTDTQYF. The DNA for the CDR3 is TGTGCCACCAGCACCGACCCAAGCACAGATACGCAGTATTTT. Full variable domain (missing parts from reference TRBV15 and TRBJ2-3): DAMVIQNPRYQVTQFGKPVTLSCSQTLNHNVMYWYQQKSSQAPKLLFHYYDKDFNNEADTPDNFQSRRPNTSFCFLDIRSPGLGDTAMYLCATSTDPSTDTQYFGPGTRLTVL.

This clonotype was seen only a few times. The V and J genes are TRBV28 and TRBJ1-2; D is possibly TRBD1 (6 bases). Germline values: CDR1 MDHEN, CDR2 SYDVKM. Trimming took 6 bases from V and 6 from J, leaving 14 bases between them. CDR3 length: 13 amino acids. This CDR3 reads CASRAGSGDGYTF. The CDR3 DNA sequence: TGTGCCAGCAGAGCAGGGTCAGGGGATGGCTACACCTTC.

This clonotype was detected ten times or more. The chain carries TRBV28 and TRBJ2-3, with D hard to call. With 5 bases removed from V and 2 bases from J, the gap between germline ends came to 11 bases. The CDR3 extends over 14 amino acids. The germline gives CDR1 MDHEN, CDR2 SYDVKM. CDR3 sequence reads: CASSLIATTDTQYF. CDR3 bases: TGTGCCAGCAGTCTAATAGCAACCACAGATACGCAGTATTTT.

The chain combines TRBV3-1 with TRBJ1-2; D gene unclear. The CDR3 contains 16 residues. Germline CDR1 is LGHDT and CDR2 is YNNKEL (reference sequence). V was clipped by 2 bases and J by 0 bases, with 13 bases between them. The CDR3 region has the DNA TGTGCCAGCAGCCAACGAAGAGGGTGGCCTAACTATGGCTACACCTTC. This encodes CASSQRRGWPNYGYTF.

This clonotype was detected only a few times. This rearrangement joins TRBV20-1 to TRBJ1-2; D uncertain. The CDR3 length is 13 residues. Germline V gene lookup returns CDR1 DFQATT and CDR2 SNEGSKA (reference sequence). The V end lost 2 bases, the J end lost 0 bases, and 7 bases lay between the germline ends. The CDR3 region is CSARRATNYGYTF. The CDR3 nucleotides are TGCAGTGCTAGACGGGCCACTAACTATGGCTACACCTTC.

This clonotype was counted between two and nine times. The rearrangement uses TRBV4-2 and TRBJ1-1; the D gene is possibly TRBD1 (5 bases). The CDR3 runs 14 residues. V lost 4 bases, J lost 0 bases, and 9 bases lay in between. Germline V lookup: CDR1 LGHNA, CDR2 YNFKEQ. CDR3 in DNA: TGTGCCAGCAGCCGGGGACCTTTGAACACTGAAGCTTTCTTT. It encodes CASSRGPLNTEAFF.

The rearrangement uses TRBV6-5 and TRBJ2-1; 12 nucleotides line up with TRBD2. The CDR3 consists of 18 residues. V shed 0 bases, J shed 5 bases, and the junction held 8 bases outside the gene matches. CDR1 is MNHEY, CDR2 SVGAGI, per germline. The CDR3 loop is CASSYSARTSGTHNEQFF. The CDR3 DNA sequence: TGTGCCAGCAGTTACTCCGCCCGGACTAGCGGGACCCACAATGAGCAGTTCTTC.

The rearrangement joins TRBV4-2 to TRBJ2-1; perhaps D is TRBD1 or TRBD2 (5 bases each). The length of the CDR3 is 14 residues. V gave up 6 bases and J gave up 10 bases, with 19 bases separating them. Germline CDR1 reads LGHNA; CDR2 reads YNFKEQ. Written as DNA, the CDR3 is TGTGCCAGCAGACAGTTCGAACGGGACGGAGAGCAGTTCTTC. This gives the protein CASRQFERDGEQFF.

This clonotype showed up just a few times. The J gene is TRBJ2-7, the V gene TRBV20-1, with TRBD2 as a possible D gene (5 bases). Germline values: CDR1 DFQATT, CDR2 SNEGSKA (reference sequence). With 6 bases removed from V and 3 bases from J, the gap between germline ends came to 15 bases. The CDR3 has 13 amino acids. In DNA, the CDR3 is TGCAGTGCCATAGAGGGCATCCTCTACGAGCAGTACTTC. This translates into CSAIEGILYEQYF.

CDR3 protein: CASSIGTSGRASYNEQYF. CDR3 bases: TGCGCCAGCAGCATCGGGACTAGCGGGAGGGCCTCCTACAATGAGCAGTACTTC. This chain connects TRBV5-1 to TRBJ2-1, with TRBD2 matching over 16 bases. The J call may be wrong; the DNA end is better matched by TRBJ2-7. The CDR3 runs 18 residues. Germline assignment: CDR1 SGHRS and CDR2 YFSETQ.

This clonotype turned up a few times. The CDR3 loop is CASSSLAGAGNEQYF. The CDR3 DNA reads TGTGCCAGCTCATCCCTAGCGGGAGCAGGCAACGAGCAGTACTTC. This sequence joins TRBV18 and TRBJ2-7, with TRBD2 matching 10 bases. V was clipped by 5 bases and J by 5 bases; unmatched bases: 9. The germline gives CDR1 KGHSH, CDR2 LQKENI. The CDR3 is 15 amino acids.

Points on this clonotype: A much more abundant neighbour one base away suggests this may be a read error. The chain joins TRBV27 to TRBJ2-1, with D perhaps matching TRBD1 (5 bases). The V and J ends lost 7 bases and 10 bases respectively, with 11 bases between them. This CDR3 contains 11 residues. The germline CDR1 and CDR2 sequences are MNHEY and SMNVEV (reference sequence). CDR3 loop: CASNQGYEQFF. The CDR3 bases are TGTGCCAGCAACCAGGGCTACGAGCAGTTCTTC.

This chain joins TRBV28 and TRBJ2-1, with D perhaps matching TRBD1 or TRBD2 (6 bases each). The DNA end lines up better with TRBJ2-7; the J call may be wrong. This CDR3 has 17 residues. CDR1 and CDR2 (germline): MDHEN, SYDVKM. CDR3 residues: CASSYPTRGSSYNEQYF. Written as DNA, the CDR3 is TGTGCCAGCAGCTATCCGACTAGGGGGAGCTCCTACAATGAGCAGTACTTC.

The rearrangement links TRBV5-1 to TRBJ1-1; D ambiguous. The germline V gene has CDR1 SGHRS and CDR2 YFSETQ. CDR3 length: 15 amino acids. Trimming stripped 3 bases from V and 0 bases from J, with 12 bases between. The CDR3 loop is CASSSGISMNTEAFF. Here the CDR3 DNA reads TGCGCCAGCAGCTCCGGAATCTCTATGAACACTGAAGCTTTCTTT.